The clone carrying this T cell receptor beta chain was seen at least ten times. Library preparation followed earlier protocols using designated TCR primers. From the PCR reads, TCRdb called clonotypes with MiXCR, one entry per CDR3 protein. The top ten clones hold over 1.3% of a sample with tens of thousands of distinct CDR3 sequences, 15% to 20% of them seen once. This entry comes from a study of molecular identifiers for immune sequencing clone quantification. The CDR3 contains 14 residues. CDR1 and CDR2 from the germline V gene are SGDLS and YYNGEE. V trimming: 4 bases; J trimming: 4 bases; junction bases outside the gene matches: 4.

The specimen was naive CD8+ T cells from blood, with Jurkat cell RNA spiked in. Subset denoted: FACS-sorted CD8+CD4-CCR7+CD45RA+ naive T cells. The sequence was obtained from a human donor in good health. Some libraries in this study had Jurkat cell RNA spiked in. The V and J genes are TRBV9 and TRBJ2-1; 8 bases match TRBD2. The CDR3 region is CASSTGGEYNEQFF. The CDR3 region has the DNA TGTGCCAGCAGCACCGGGGGGGAGTACAATGAGCAGTTCTTC.